Listed below are T cell receptor beta chains from one sample, sequenced in a study of T cell responses to AZD1222 COVID-19 vaccine. The method was immunoSEQ multiplex PCR; TCRdb's version includes in-frame clones alone and lacks a portion of them. The repertoire holds about 73,000 clones, around 89% seen once, with roughly 20% in the top ten. This material consisted of peripheral blood, taken on day 0 of AZD1222 vaccination. Every receptor here comes from an adult in good health. Each CDR3 is given with its conserved first and last residue. A D gene is named only where the DNA matches it firmly. Size is stated for part of the rows, as once, few or many counts, or as a class when the clone is expanded.

d_gene: .
len: 16
j_gene: TRBJ2-7
abundance: .
v_gene: TRBV18
CDR3nt: TGTGCCAGCTCACCAATGGGAACAGGGCGCTCCTACGAGCAGTACTTC
CDR3aa: CASSPMGTGRSYEQYF

d_gene: TRBD1
len: 13
j_gene: TRBJ2-7
abundance: .
v_gene: TRBV10-3
CDR3nt: TGTGCCATCGGACAGGGCAGCTCCTACGAGCAGTACTTC
CDR3aa: CAIGQGSSYEQYF

d_gene: TRBD1
len: 14
j_gene: TRBJ1-1
abundance: few
v_gene: TRBV6-5
CDR3nt: TGTGCCAGCAGTTATTCACAGGGGTCCACTGAAGCTTTCTTT
CDR3aa: CASSYSQGSTEAFF

d_gene: TRBD1
len: 15
j_gene: TRBJ1-2
abundance: .
v_gene: TRBV6-5
CDR3nt: TGTGCCAGCAGTACAAACGACAGGGTTGATTATGGCTACACCTTC
CDR3aa: CASSTNDRVDYGYTF

d_gene: .
len: 14
j_gene: TRBJ2-3
abundance: .
v_gene: TRBV29-1
CDR3nt: TGCAGCGTTGAAGGGGTATTGGGCACAGATACGCAGTATTTT
CDR3aa: CSVEGVLGTDTQYF

d_gene: .
len: 14
j_gene: TRBJ2-2
abundance: .
v_gene: TRBV6-5
CDR3nt: TGTGCCAGCAGGGGCAGGGACTTCACCGGGGAGCTGTTTTTT
CDR3aa: CASRGRDFTGELFF

d_gene: .
len: 15
j_gene: TRBJ1-6
abundance: .
v_gene: TRBV10-3
CDR3nt: TGTGCCATCAGTGAGGGGAGCTCCTATAATTCACCCCTCCACTTT
CDR3aa: CAISEGSSYNSPLHF

d_gene: .
len: 15
j_gene: TRBJ2-5
abundance: .
v_gene: TRBV14
CDR3nt: TGTGCCAGCAGCCACTATAGGGGGGCGAGTGAGACCCAGTACTTC
CDR3aa: CASSHYRGASETQYF

d_gene: .
len: 15
j_gene: TRBJ2-7
abundance: .
v_gene: TRBV13
CDR3nt: TGTGCCAGCAGTAACTACAGGGTGAAGGCCTACGAGCAGTACTTC
CDR3aa: CASSNYRVKAYEQYF

d_gene: .
len: 13
j_gene: TRBJ1-1
abundance: .
v_gene: TRBV19
CDR3nt: TGTGCCAGTAGTACACAGGTCAACACTGAAGCTTTCTTT
CDR3aa: CASSTQVNTEAFF

d_gene: TRBD1
len: 16
j_gene: TRBJ1-3
abundance: .
v_gene: TRBV2
CDR3nt: TGTGCCAGCAGCAGACAGGGGGCATTCTCTGGAAACACCATATATTTT
CDR3aa: CASSRQGAFSGNTIYF

d_gene: TRBD2
len: 15
j_gene: TRBJ2-7
abundance: many
v_gene: TRBV5-4
CDR3nt: TGTGCCAGCAGCTTGGCCCGAGCGGGAGGCTACGAGCAGTACTTC
CDR3aa: CASSLARAGGYEQYF

d_gene: .
len: 16
j_gene: TRBJ2-1
abundance: .
v_gene: TRBV7-2
CDR3nt: TGTGCCAGCAGCTTAGCGGGAGCCCTCCTATACAATGAGCAGTTCTTC
CDR3aa: CASSLAGALLYNEQFF

d_gene: .
len: 13
j_gene: TRBJ1-2
abundance: .
v_gene: TRBV24-1
CDR3nt: TGTGCCACCAGTGGTATAATAAACTATGGCTACACCTTC
CDR3aa: CATSGIINYGYTF

d_gene: TRBD1
len: 16
j_gene: TRBJ2-5
abundance: .
v_gene: TRBV11-2
CDR3nt: TGTGCCAGCAGCTTGGGGTGGGGACAGGGGGCAGTGGCCCAGTACTTC
CDR3aa: CASSLGWGQGAVAQYF